One and the same sample provided the 24 T cell receptor beta chains below, sequenced in a study of pediatric ulcerative colitis. Using immunoSEQ multiplex PCR, the repertoire was profiled, and TCRdb retains in-frame clones only, with some absent. The table records about 36,000 clones, over 65% of them present only once. The sample taken for sequencing was blood. Receptors originate from a girl aged 5-17 years with moderate ulcerative colitis.

The CDR3 here is CASSYYLAGVAETQYF. The CDR3 DNA follows: TGTGCCAGCAGTTACTACCTAGCGGGAGTTGCAGAGACCCAGTACTTC. The chain carries TRBV6-5 and TRBJ2-5, with 10 bases identical to TRBD2. Germline lookup yields CDR1 MNHEY and CDR2 SVGAGI. This CDR3 is 16 amino acids long. V lost 1 base and J lost 4; bases outside the gene matches: 6.

The rearrangement links TRBV29-1 to TRBJ2-5; D possibly uses TRBD1 or TRBD2 (5 bases each). This CDR3 spans 13 amino acids. V lost 0 bases to trimming and J lost 12 bases, with 17 bases between them. Germline CDR1 and CDR2: SQVTM and ANQGSEA. Here the CDR3 DNA reads TGCAGCGTTGAAGAGCCAAGGGACGGTCCCGAGTACTTC. Translation gives CSVEEPRDGPEYF.

The V and J genes are TRBV27 and TRBJ1-1, with 10 bases aligning to TRBD1. The V segment lost 3 bases and the J segment 6 bases; nucleotides outside the gene matches: 7. Germline CDR1 MNHEY, CDR2 SMNVEV (reference sequence). The CDR3 sequence is 15 residues long. CDR3 DNA sequence: TGTGCCAGCAGTTTTAATCGGGACAGGGGTTCTGAAGCTTTCTTT. Translating gives CASSFNRDRGSEAFF.

The chain joins TRBV6-6 to TRBJ2-2; D ambiguous. CDR3 length: 14 amino acids. V was cut by 7 bases and J by 0 bases, with 9 bases left in between. In germline, CDR1 is MNHNY, CDR2 SVGAGI (reference sequence). DNA for the CDR3: TGTGCCAGCACCCCCCATACGAACACCGGGGAGCTGTTTTTT. The encoded protein is CASTPHTNTGELFF.

V usage is TRBV9 and J usage is TRBJ2-5, with 7 positions matching TRBD1. The ends lost 1 base at V and 3 bases at J; junction bases unmatched: 3. The CDR3 length is 14 residues. CDR1 is SGDLS, CDR2 YYNGEE, per germline. In nucleotides, the CDR3 is TGTGCCAGCAGCGTAAAAGACAGGGAAGAGACCCAGTACTTC. Protein: CASSVKDREETQYF. Based on the CDR3 plus reference TRBV9 and TRBJ2-5, the full variable domain is DSGVTQTPKHLITATGQRVTLRCSPRSGDLSVYWYQQSLDQGLQFLIQYYNGEERAKGNILERFSAQQFPDLHSELNLSSLELGDSALYFCASSVKDREETQYFGPGTRLLVL.

The chain is built from TRBV19 and TRBJ1-1; a possible D gene is TRBD1 (6 bases). The CDR3 has 15 residues. Germline-derived CDR1 and CDR2 are LNHDA and SQIVND (reference sequence). Trimming left V 6 bases short and J 4 bases short, with 18 bases between. This chain's CDR3 is CASRAGTNWGTEAFF. CDR3 in DNA: TGTGCCAGTAGAGCTGGGACAAACTGGGGCACTGAAGCTTTCTTT.

The chain is built from TRBV27 and TRBJ1-6, with a possible D match to TRBD1 (6 bases). CDR1 is MNHEY and CDR2 is SMNVEV in the germline V gene (reference sequence). The V end lost 3 bases, the J end lost 9 bases, and 9 bases lay between the germline ends. CDR3 size: 13 residues. CDR3 bases: TGTGCCAGCAGTTTTACAGGGAGTTCACCCCTCCACTTT. It codes for CASSFTGSSPLHF.

V gene TRBV4-3 combines with J gene TRBJ1-1; tentatively, D is TRBD1 (6 bases). Germline V gives CDR1 LGHNA, CDR2 YSLEER. CDR3 length: 15 amino acids. Trimming pared 2 bases from V and 1 base from J, leaving 11 bases between. Written as DNA, the CDR3 is TGCGCCAGCAGCCAAAAACAGGGACGGAACACTGAAGCTTTCTTT. Residues: CASSQKQGRNTEAFF.

The rearrangement links TRBV11-2 to TRBJ1-2; D is possibly TRBD1 (5 bases). CDR1 and CDR2 (germline): SGHAT, FQNNGV. This CDR3 contains 14 residues. V was trimmed by 6 bases and J by 8 bases, leaving 19 bases between them. In DNA, the CDR3 is TGTGCCAGCAGTAGGGACGTAACCTCTTACGGCTACACCTTC. Protein: CASSRDVTSYGYTF.

The chain joins TRBV28 to TRBJ1-5; D is uncertain. Trimming pared 2 bases from V and 7 bases from J, leaving 12 bases between. Germline CDR1 and CDR2: MDHEN and SYDVKM. This CDR3 has 14 residues. The chain's CDR3 is CASSLLGEGQPQHF. The CDR3 DNA reads as TGTGCCAGCAGTTTACTTGGGGAGGGACAGCCCCAGCATTTT.

The chain recombines TRBV28 with TRBJ1-1; a weak D match, TRBD1 (6 bases). Germline V lookup: CDR1 MDHEN, CDR2 SYDVKM. The CDR3 is 13 residues long. V gave up 6 bases and J gave up 2 bases, with 10 bases separating them. The CDR3 protein is CASSTDSNTEAFF. CDR3 sequence (DNA): TGTGCCAGCAGCACGGACAGTAACACTGAAGCTTTCTTT.

This sequence joins TRBV19 and TRBJ1-1; a possible D gene is TRBD1 (6 bases). V was clipped by 1 base and J by 1 base, with 13 bases between them. The CDR3 consists of 16 residues. Germline CDR1 reads LNHDA; CDR2 reads SQIVND (reference sequence). The CDR3 region has the DNA TGTGCCAGTAGTATAGCTTGGGGGGCGCGGAACACTGAAGCTTTCTTT. Translation: CASSIAWGARNTEAFF.

The chain recombines TRBV6-5 with TRBJ1-2; no definite D call. Trimming shortened V by 6 bases and J by 5 bases, and 13 bases separated the two germline ends. CDR1 and CDR2 from the germline V gene are MNHEY and SVGAGI. The CDR3 is 13 amino acids. This CDR3 reads CASRSLSTYGYTF. DNA of the CDR3: TGTGCCAGCAGGTCCCTTTCCACATATGGCTACACCTTC.

This clone has more than one count but fewer than ten. CDR3 coding DNA: TGTGCCTGGAGTGTACTAGGCACTCGGGGGACTGAAGCTTTCTTT. Protein: CAWSVLGTRGTEAFF. The V call is TRBV30, the J call TRBJ1-1; TRBD1 might be the D (5 bases). Trimming shortened V by 0 bases and J by 5 bases, and 16 bases separated the two germline ends. This CDR3 region has 15 residues. Germline V CDR1 and CDR2: GTSNPN, SVGIG (reference sequence).

V gene TRBV18 combines with J gene TRBJ2-7; D tentatively reads TRBD1 or TRBD2 (5 bases each). This CDR3 has 15 amino acids. Germline assignment: CDR1 KGHSH and CDR2 LQKENI. The ends were cut back, 2 bases at V and 2 bases at J, with 13 bases in the middle. The chain's CDR3 is CASSPGTAGTYEQYF. CDR3 nucleotide sequence: TGTGCCAGCTCACCAGGGACCGCAGGTACCTACGAGCAGTACTTC. Variable domain in full (rest from reference TRBV18 and TRBJ2-7): NAGVMQNPRHLVRRRGQEARLRCSPMKGHSHVYWYRQLPEEGLKFMVYLQKENIIDESGMPKERFSAEFPKEGPSILRIQQVVRGDSAAYFCASSPGTAGTYEQYFGPGTRLTVT.

This clone occurred a few times. This chain connects TRBV9 to TRBJ2-2; unclear D gene. CDR1 and CDR2 from the germline V gene are SGDLS and YYNGEE. The CDR3 contains 15 residues. Trimming stripped 3 bases from V and 1 base from J, with 10 bases between. In DNA, the CDR3 is TGTGCCAGCAGCGGTTCCGACAAGAACACCGGGGAGCTGTTTTTT. Protein sequence: CASSGSDKNTGELFF.

This chain links TRBV5-1 with TRBJ1-3; 7 bases line up with TRBD1. Germline V gene data show CDR1 as SGHRS and CDR2 as YFSETQ. V lost 0 bases and J lost 3; bases outside the gene matches: 3. CDR3 length: 15 residues. In DNA, the CDR3 is TGCGCCAGCAGCTTGGCAGGGGGGATTGGAAACACCATATATTTT. Its protein is CASSLAGGIGNTIYF.

This chain uses TRBV5-5 with TRBJ2-7, with TRBD2 matching 10 bases. In germline, CDR1 is SGHKS, CDR2 YYEKEE (reference sequence). The V and J ends lost 4 bases and 2 bases, in that order; junction bases with no gene match: 6. This CDR3 contains 15 residues. The CDR3 DNA follows: TGTGCCAGCAGCCTAGGACTAGCGGAGGCCTACGAGCAGTACTTC. Its translation: CASSLGLAEAYEQYF.

In DNA, the CDR3 is TGTGCCAGCAGTTTTGCAGGGGGGACAGATACGCAGTATTTT. As protein: CASSFAGGTDTQYF. The chain has TRBV27 and TRBJ2-3, with D possibly matching TRBD1 (7 bases). V was shortened by 3 bases and J by 3 bases, with 10 bases between the two germline ends. Germline lookup yields CDR1 MNHEY and CDR2 SMNVEV (reference sequence). The CDR3 is 14 amino acids.

This chain joins TRBV11-2 and TRBJ2-2; TRBD1 aligns across 9 bases. CDR3 length: 15 residues. V gave up 7 bases and J gave up 3 bases; unmatched junction bases: 6. Germline loops: CDR1 SGHAT, CDR2 FQNNGV. The CDR3 reads CASIPGTGHTGELFF. CDR3 in DNA: TGTGCCAGCATCCCCGGGACAGGGCACACCGGGGAGCTGTTTTTT.

The rearrangement joins TRBV28 to TRBJ2-7, with D maybe TRBD2 (5 bases). Trimming took off 1 base at V and 0 bases at J, with 13 bases between the two ends. The CDR3 extends over 16 amino acids. Germline values: CDR1 MDHEN, CDR2 SYDVKM. The CDR3 DNA is TGTGCCAGCAGTTTATTAAGGCGGGTCCCCTCCTACGAGCAGTACTTC. Translated, it gives CASSLLRRVPSYEQYF.

V usage is TRBV18 and J usage is TRBJ1-1; D uncertain. Per the germline V gene, CDR1 is KGHSH and CDR2 is LQKENI. CDR3 size: 15 residues. The V end lost 2 bases, the J end lost 4 bases, and 14 bases lay between the germline ends. CDR3 sequence (DNA): TGTGCCAGCTCACCAGTTTTTGCCCGGGTCACTGAAGCTTTCTTT. Its translation is CASSPVFARVTEAFF.

This chain joins TRBV6-1 and TRBJ1-1; no clear D. Trimming cost V 8 bases and J 0 bases, with 13 bases left between them. The V gene's germline CDR1 is MNHNS and CDR2 SASEGT. The CDR3 has 14 amino acids. Here the CDR3 reads CASALHQVNTEAFF. For the CDR3, the DNA is TGTGCCAGCGCTCTCCACCAGGTGAACACTGAAGCTTTCTTT.

The gene calls are TRBV6-1 and TRBJ2-7; the D gene is possibly TRBD1 (6 bases). Trimming removed 7 bases from V and 0 bases from J, with 13 bases in between. The CDR3 is made up of 14 amino acids. Germline CDR1 reads MNHNS; CDR2 reads SASEGT. CDR3 coding DNA: TGTGCCAGCACCACAGGGCGTGTCTCCTACGAGCAGTACTTC. Translated: CASTTGRVSYEQYF.